The entry below gives a single TCR beta chain sequence along with its context. Antigen unknown. The record originates from a study of CD8 T cells in Susac syndrome. General study findings and limits: Only a relatively small number of individuals were included in the TCR sequencing and HLA analysis.

While serving as controls, healthy donors were matched for age and sex. TEMRA cells were FACS-enriched, while CD8+ and CD4+ T cells were negatively isolated. The germline V gene encodes CDR1 LGHNA and CDR2 YSLEER. There are 16 residues in the CDR3. V was pared by 0 bases and J by 10 bases, with 9 bases of the junction left unmatched. When the RNA was reverse transcribed, random hexamers were used with an input of about 0.45 to 1 ug. Multiplex immunoSEQ PCR targeted 54 Vbeta and 13 Jbeta TCR beta segments. A single record per CDR3 protein comes from TCRdb applying MiXCR to the immunoSEQ multiplex PCR reads. This sample has around 59,000 distinct CDR3 sequences, with approximately 92% found just once.

The clonotype comes from a human donor in good health. The J gene is TRBJ2-1, the V gene TRBV4-3; 10 bases are shared with TRBD2. The sample comprised CD8+ T cells from PBMCs. The CDR3 sequence: CASSQDGSSGGYEQFF. The CDR3 coding sequence is TGCGCCAGCAGCCAAGATGGGTCTAGCGGGGGATACGAGCAGTTCTTC.